This is a list of T cell receptor beta chains from one sample in a study of immune evolution from preneoplasia to lung adenocarcinoma. Data came from immunoSEQ multiplex PCR; TCRdb stores just in-frame clones and leaves some out. The sample lists about 8,300 clones, about 80% occurring once. What was sequenced was FFPE invasive lung adenocarcinoma tissue. Receptors were obtained from a person aged 45 to 69 with lung adenocarcinoma. CDR3s include the opening cysteine and the closing phenylalanine or tryptophan. The order of the fields is clone size, V gene, D gene, CDR3 protein. A D gene is named only where the DNA matches it firmly. A clone size is listed for some rows: how often the clone was seen (once, few, many), or a class if it is expanded.

NA	TRBV30	NA	CAWRVTGFRETQYF
NA	TRBV5-1	NA	CASSLSRARSYDKNTEAFF
NA	TRBV9	NA	CASSVGTSTDTQYF
NA	TRBV28	TRBD1	CASSLRWGGQNNQPQHF
NA	TRBV5-1	TRBD1	CASSYARRDSYNEQFF
NA	TRBV2	NA	CASSVLGANQPQHF
NA	TRBV7-9	NA	CASSLLSGSAYNEKLFF
once	TRBV7-9	NA	CASSYEGVGTEAFF
NA	TRBV5-1	NA	CASSLGQDFSGKQFF
NA	TRBV27	NA	CASSFLREPTWDEQFF
NA	TRBV5-1	NA	CASSLRVNTEAFF
NA	TRBV18	TRBD1	CASSRGTGRGEQYF
few	TRBV10-3	TRBD2	CAISEGTSGSYEQYF
NA	TRBV10-1	NA	CASSDPGTTNTGELFF
NA	TRBV21-1	NA	CASSKDRGRAPLHF
once	TRBV19	NA	CATKVAYGGYEQYF
NA	TRBV4-1	NA	CASSQDPAGARSGELFF
NA	TRBV19	TRBD1	CASNIQGVGTEAFF